This T cell receptor (beta chain) was documented in a study of PD-L1 blockade in urothelial cancer. The overall study: Blood gave a median approximately 150,000 T cells.

CDR1 is SGHNT and CDR2 is YYREEE in the germline V gene (reference sequence). The junction had 10 bases not matched to a gene; V was cut back by 3 bases and J by 5 bases. The CDR3 is 16 residues long. Time point in this sample: peripheral blood 6 weeks after treatment start. Using immunoSEQ multiplex PCR, the repertoire was profiled, and TCRdb retains in-frame clones only, with some absent. The sample contains about 76,000 clones, 80% to 95% of which appear only once. The chain couples TRBV5-4 to TRBJ2-3, with 9 nucleotides matching TRBD2. The TCR originated in an elderly woman with urothelial cancer. The sequencing used PBMCs, collected around atezolizumab (anti-PD-L1) treatment. CDR3 DNA sequence: TGTGCCAGCAGCTCGTCGGGCGGGAGGGCCAAAGATACGCAGTATTTT. Amino acid sequence: CASSSSGGRAKDTQYF.